This T cell receptor (beta chain) was recovered during a study of shared clonotypes between healthy human individuals. TCRdb keeps only in-frame clones here, not all; method: immunoSEQ multiplex PCR. The sample lists over a million clones, around 97% occurring once. CDR1 is MNHEY and CDR2 is SVGAGI in the germline V gene. Trimming at V came to 4 bases and at J to 4 bases, leaving 7 bases not matched to a gene. The CDR3 runs 15 residues. Specimen: naive CD4+ T cells sorted from blood. The subset: CD45RA+ positively selected. This receptor was identified in a man under 40 in good health. The gene calls are TRBV6-5 and TRBJ2-7, with 10 bases that match TRBD1. The CDR3 loop is CASSSRQGAVYEQYF. The DNA of the CDR3 is TGTGCCAGCAGTTCGCGACAGGGGGCGGTTTACGAGCAGTACTTC.